This T cell receptor (beta chain) is drawn from a study of cytomegalovirus exposure and HLA in healthy donors (dated by TCRdb to 2016 to 2017). As for the study more broadly: An earlier analysis of roughly 500 of the donors reported 276 Gb of sequence data and 95 million to 140 million unique TCR beta sequences obtained from about 200 million T cells. The T cell repertoires of around 670 subjects were profiled by immunosequencing and related to cytomegalovirus serostatus. In a later analysis, previously published TCR beta repertoires from several hundred donors were re-analyzed and high-resolution HLA genotyping was added so that TCR occurrence patterns could be studied. Both class I and class II loci were covered by HLA typing, at four-digit resolution. Donor age, sex, ethnicity and CMV serostatus were compiled together with the repertoire data. An early release that covered fewer than 750 HLA-typed donors contained approximately 320 gigabases of sequencing data and approximately 85 million unique TCR sequences. All discovery cohort repertoires had been generated using a single sequencing platform. To predict cytomegalovirus infection status, the study brought together high-throughput TCR immunosequencing, statistical association of individual TCRs with disease status, and machine learning. An earlier analysis of fewer than 750 of the donors used high-throughput TCR beta sequencing to judge whether each TCR beta V gene segment behaved as functional or pseudogenic. A later genetic analysis used genome-wide SNP genotypes for about 60% of the roughly 670 donors, treating that subset as a discovery cohort. Several DR-DQ haplotypes were treated as single units for association and clustering because of strong linkage in the cohort. Among 398 genotyped donors of the cohort, an average of about 240,000 unique TCR beta nucleotide sequences were sequenced per donor, around 20% of them non-productive. The aim of the study was to test whether cataloging public T cell receptors could identify signatures of past pathogen exposure. Typing coverage varied by locus: about 620-630 donors for A, B, C, DRB1 and DQB1; approximately 500 for DQA1; about 600 for DPA1; 400 to 480 for DPB1. Of the roughly 400 genotyped donors, roughly 85% fell in the genetic ancestry cluster associated with self-reported Caucasian donors. Rather than drawing on any new phenotypic data, the later analysis identified candidate immune exposures from TCR beta sequences and the way those sequences occurred across donors. In addition to the first cohort of approximately 650 subjects, a separate validation cohort of about 120 different subjects was used.

Broader findings and caveats from the paper: In vitro tests confirmed that a few of the cytomegalovirus-associated TCR beta chains recognize cytomegalovirus antigens. Most CMV-associated TCR beta chains appeared to be HLA-restricted in a later analysis, and the HLA associations seemed to be driven largely by CMV exposure. Specific HLA alleles were associated with 16,951 TCR beta sequences at a false discovery rate of 0.05 in a later analysis. The presence/absence analyses assumed that sequencing depth was roughly uniform across donors, and that assumption may not be true. A later genetic analysis reported fewer N-insertions in productive TCRs among donors in an Asian-associated ancestry cluster than the roughly 720-donor mean. In the study, 164 TCR beta chains were listed as associated with cytomegalovirus. A further reported finding was that TCR beta sequences accurately predicted the HLA-A and HLA-B alleles for most subjects in the first cohort. According to the authors, the approach could potentially be generalized to other disease states and immunological phenotypes. While some public TCRs were present in many individuals, most TCR sequences turned up only very rarely across donors. In an earlier analysis of 500 to 650 of the donors, most TCR beta V segments appeared in productive rearrangements about 87% or about 30% of the time, broadly matching IMGT annotations. Approximately 18 rarely observed V segments, including chromosome 9 orphons, were excluded from the earlier analysis of a few hundred of the donors because counts were too low. In a later analysis, the rate of TCR association differed among HLA loci, with DRB1 alleles having the most associated TCRs and HLA-C alleles having the fewest. In a later analysis, several top co-occurrence clusters were reported to appear linked to parvovirus B19, influenza, CMV and Epstein-Barr virus. The sequencing pipeline was judged likely to have produced a cluster of highly shared sequence variants as a technical artifact. In both the original and validation cohorts, the classifier was reported to diagnose cytomegalovirus status with high specificity and sensitivity. Compared with equally common non-associated chains, HLA-associated TCR beta chains in a later analysis were more clonally expanded and had lower generation probabilities. The cohort was sequenced for TCR beta chains only, and without alpha or paired-chain data the features that could be detected were limited. When HLA alleles, especially DR and DQ, strongly co-occurred, TCR associations were difficult to assign to individual alleles. Correlated functional status among segregating V segments might reflect linkage disequilibrium, but an unknown experimental factor could not be ruled out. The 87-base-pair reads could not distinguish some IMGT-functional V segments, including TRBV6-2 and TRBV6-3, so those segments were excluded. Because HLA typing was unavailable for some donors at each locus, only the typed subset was used in association tests. For the cohort, immune exposure information was limited to CMV serostatus. In a later genetic analysis, a missense DCLRE1C variant was associated with V-gene and J-gene trimming of TCR beta chains, and the association was replicated in an independent cohort.

The cysteine opens and the phenylalanine closes a CDR3 of 14 amino acids. Just CDR3 DNA is preserved here, 42 bases in frame from base 1. The germline V gene (reference sequence) yields SEHNR for CDR1 and FQNEAQ for CDR2. The germline V and J ends show losses of 11 bases and 5 bases respectively, and no gene match explains 14 bases of the junction. About this clone: The clone's antigen remains unknown. Within one base of it there is no much larger clone, and no base qualities were kept.

Library generation was performed with the immunoSEQ multiplex PCR assay. A mixture of 60 forward primers for TCR Vbeta segments and 13 reverse primers for TCR Jbeta segments was used in the multiplex PCR. A multiplex PCR assay on genomic DNA amplified the CDR3 region of rearranged TCR beta genes. The Illumina HiSeq System was used to sequence the amplified TCR beta libraries as 87-base-pair reads. The authors' pipeline ran thus. In a later analysis, tens of millions of unique TCR beta chains were counted across the roughly 700 repertoires, and around 10 million of these chains were shared by at least two donors. To remove PCR and sequencing errors, raw reads were error-corrected and collapsed into unique sequences using a nearest-neighbor algorithm that merged closely related sequences. CDR3 sequences were aligned to IMGT reference sequences to assign V, D and J gene segments. For a sequence to be retained, a match of at least six nucleotides to both a V gene segment and a J gene segment was required. Rearrangements were classified as productive when the CDR3 lacked stop codons and remained in frame with V and J, and all other rearrangements were classified as non-productive. Following IMGT convention, CDR3 was defined as the stretch from the second conserved V-encoded cysteine to the conserved J-encoded phenylalanine. The earlier analysis of some 600 of the donors excluded sequences that lacked an unambiguous match to a single V gene segment. In an earlier analysis of 500 to 750 of the donors, V segments were called functional above 56.7% productive rearrangements and were called segregating when the between-donor standard deviation exceeded 5%. To diagnose cytomegalovirus status from the catalog of TCR beta chain sequences, a statistical classification framework was built. In a later analysis, TCR nucleotide sequences were compared against IMGT/GENE-DB human TR gene sequences so that V and J genes could be assigned. In a later analysis, CDR3 sequences and most-parsimonious VDJ recombination scenarios were assigned using the TCRdist pipeline. In a later analysis, each TCR beta chain was defined by its CDR3 amino acid sequence together with its V-gene family, and reads without a unique V-gene family were excluded. As a way to deal with suspected cross-contamination and a sequencing artifact, a later analysis dropped 450 to 700 nucleotide sequences that were highly shared and had low generation probability. For each public chain, a later analysis derived a clonal expansion index from normalized ranks of inferred template counts within each repertoire. Generation probabilities in a later analysis came from a VDJ recombination model fitted to out-of-frame rearrangements, and those results were checked against IGoR. A later analysis scored TCR-TCR, TCR-HLA and TCR-CMV co-occurrence with hypergeometric tests, applying a repertoire-size bias correction to TCR pairs. To estimate false discovery rates, a later analysis permuted the HLA or CMV assignments 20 times. A later analysis grouped co-occurring TCRs with DBSCAN, adding TCRdist sequence similarity when clustering within HLA-allele-positive subsets. Repertoires with fewer than 30,000 or more than 120,000 public chains, plus five repertoires with anomalous nucleotide sharing, were excluded from co-occurrence clustering. TCRdb mirrors the immuneACCESS table, restricted to in-frame sequences. Some clones are absent from its copies; in checked studies, under half trace to an unresolved V gene, and the reason for the others is unknown. V and J calls and clone size are as listed in that table; D and trimming were resolved from the DNA. Across this sample there are more than 90,000 clones, with around 80% seen only once. The top ten constitute 2.5% to 3.5% of the sample.

The cohort consisted of hundreds of healthy bone marrow donors. At the time of sampling, every cohort member was nominally healthy, though immune exposures that went unrecorded were likely present. The donor tested CMV seropositive and was one of the 289 seropositive cohort members. Each donor provided a peripheral blood sample, and peripheral blood mononuclear cells were used for TCR beta sequencing. The Qiagen DNeasy Blood Extraction Kit was used to extract genomic DNA from the blood cell samples. The specimen was PBMCs. The chain joins TRBV7-9 to TRBJ1-1; TRBD1 agrees with 7 junctional bases. This receptor was obtained from a woman aged 18-29 years in good health and CMV-seropositive. The CDR3 in this case is CACRGGATATEAFF. The sequenced DNA is TGTGCCTGCCGAGGGGGCGCAACGGCAACTGAAGCTTTCTTT.